The clone carrying this T cell receptor beta chain was seen only a few times. The data were produced by immunoSEQ multiplex PCR, yet TCRdb's version contains in-frame clones alone and is incomplete. The data show about 2.3 million clones, roughly 90% seen once. Looked up from germline, CDR1 is MNHEY and CDR2 is SVGAGI. This CDR3 has 15 residues. Trimming left V 3 bases short and J 3 bases short, with 15 bases between. The data derive from a study of shared clonotypes between healthy human individuals. The sequence derives from a man between 18 and 35 years old in good health. Some clones in this sample may be carry-over from other donors' samples. Sequenced: naive CD4+ T cells from PBMCs. The subset denotes: CD45RA+ positively selected. This sequence joins TRBV6-5 and TRBJ2-7; D remains ambiguous. The CDR3 loop is CASSYVSAPNYEQYF. Here the CDR3 DNA reads TGTGCCAGCAGTTATGTTTCGGCCCCCAACTACGAGCAGTACTTC.